This TCR beta chain was obtained from a study of blood T cell repertoires in COVID-19. Study details: From the United States, Italy and Spain came samples of acute and convalescent COVID-19.

The authors' processing: How many nucleated cells were present was estimated from reference gene primer amplification. TCRdb's table, derived via immunoSEQ multiplex PCR, lists solely in-frame clones and lacks some. The DNA was the basis for D and trimming; V, J and clone size are from that table. The sample lists approximately 190,000 clones; around 89% were seen once. Per germline, CDR1 MNHEY and CDR2 SVGAGI. The CDR3 spans 10 residues. V was cut by 7 bases and J by 7 bases, with 7 bases left in between. This TCR was sampled from a man aged 40-50 years with active or convalescent COVID-19. Sequenced: peripheral blood. The chain recombines TRBV6-5 with TRBJ1-1; D remains ambiguous. The chain's CDR3 is CASTRGEAFF. For the CDR3, the DNA is TGTGCCAGCACCCGAGGTGAAGCTTTCTTT.